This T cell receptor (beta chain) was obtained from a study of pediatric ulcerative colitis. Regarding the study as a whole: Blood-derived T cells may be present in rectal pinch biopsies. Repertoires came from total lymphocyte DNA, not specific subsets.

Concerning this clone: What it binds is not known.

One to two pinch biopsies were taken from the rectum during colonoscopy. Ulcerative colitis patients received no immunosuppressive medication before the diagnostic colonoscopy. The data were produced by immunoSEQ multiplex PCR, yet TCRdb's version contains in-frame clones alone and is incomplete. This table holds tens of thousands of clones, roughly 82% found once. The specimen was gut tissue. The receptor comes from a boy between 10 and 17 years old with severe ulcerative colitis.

The CDR3 is CASTQVASSYEQYF. The CDR3 region has the DNA TGTGCCAGTACCCAGGTAGCGAGCTCCTACGAGCAGTACTTC. V is TRBV7-9 and J is TRBJ2-7; TRBD2 is a possible D gene (5 bases). This CDR3 spans 14 amino acids. Trimming removed 9 bases from V and 0 bases from J, with 15 bases in between. CDR1 SEHNR and CDR2 FQNEAQ come from the germline V gene (reference sequence).